The 9 T cell receptor beta chains presented below share a single source sample, sequenced in a study of beta chain features in type 1 diabetes. The sequenced template was cDNA made from the entire isolated RNA. Measured with immunoSEQ multiplex PCR; TCRdb has only the in-frame clones, and not every one. Here the sample spans 50,000 or so clones, around 40% being singletons. Which antigens these TCRs recognize remains unknown. General study points: Researchers report that Type 1 diabetes patients had moderately but significantly shorter TCRB CDR3s across all four CD4+ subsets.

The sample comprised stem cell memory CD4+ T cells from blood. The receptors originated from a man younger than 40 with type 1 diabetes.

This clone was counted once. The chain is built from TRBV11-2 and TRBJ2-2; 10 bases line up with TRBD2. The V and J ends lost 5 bases and 4 bases, in that order; junction bases with no gene match: 7. This CDR3 is built from 16 residues. CDR1 SGHAT and CDR2 FQNNGV come from the germline V gene. Written as DNA, the CDR3 is TGTGCCAGCAGCCGCCGGACTAGCGGTCGCACCGGGGAGCTGTTTTTT. Its translation is CASSRRTSGRTGELFF.

The chain joins TRBV10-3 to TRBJ2-6; TRBD1 might be the D (6 bases). Per the germline V gene, CDR1 is ENHRY and CDR2 is SYGVKD. V dropped 4 bases and J dropped 0 bases, with 16 bases sitting between them. This CDR3 has 18 amino acids. CDR3 amino acids: CAISARTVSSSGANVLTF. For the CDR3, the DNA is TGTGCCATCAGTGCGCGGACAGTTAGCTCCTCTGGGGCCAACGTCCTGACTTTC.

V and J are TRBV5-1 and TRBJ1-1; possibly TRBD1 for D (6 bases). The ends were cut back, 4 bases at V and 2 bases at J, with 15 bases in the middle. There are 15 residues in the CDR3. Germline-derived CDR1 and CDR2 are SGHRS and YFSETQ. For the CDR3, the DNA is TGCGCCAGCAGCACATTATCAGGGGCTAACACTGAAGCTTTCTTT. Residues: CASSTLSGANTEAFF.

CDR3 sequence reads: CASSTWPQVSNQPQHF. The CDR3 coding sequence is TGTGCCAGTAGTACCTGGCCACAGGTTAGCAATCAGCCCCAGCATTTT. The chain uses TRBV19 and TRBJ1-5, with D possibly matching TRBD1 (5 bases). The V end lost 4 bases, the J end lost 0 bases, and 13 bases lay between the germline ends. This CDR3 region has 16 residues. In germline, CDR1 is LNHDA, CDR2 SQIVND (reference sequence).

The chain is built from TRBV5-1 and TRBJ2-7; 7 bases match TRBD2. The CDR3 sequence is 14 residues long. Germline V gene lookup returns CDR1 SGHRS and CDR2 YFSETQ. Trimming at V came to 3 bases and at J to 1 base, leaving 4 bases not matched to a gene. The CDR3 DNA reads as TGCGCCAGCAGCTCCCTAGCGGTTTCCTACGAGCAGTACTTC. Translating gives CASSSLAVSYEQYF.

This chain connects TRBV9 to TRBJ2-1; 16 bases line up with TRBD2. The junction had 9 bases not matched to a gene; V was cut back by 0 bases and J by 15 bases. Germline loops: CDR1 SGDLS, CDR2 YYNGEE. The CDR3 runs 16 residues. This CDR3 reads CASSVEGTSGRARVFF. CDR3 bases: TGTGCCAGCAGCGTAGAGGGGACTAGCGGGAGGGCCCGGGTGTTCTTC.

The V gene is TRBV27, the J gene TRBJ1-1; D unclear. V was clipped by 8 bases and J by 4 bases, with 14 bases between them. CDR1 is MNHEY and CDR2 is SMNVEV in the germline V gene (reference sequence). The CDR3 has 13 residues. As DNA, the CDR3 is TGTGCCAGCGGCGGGAGAGTGCGCACTGAAGCTTTCTTT. Translation: CASGGRVRTEAFF.

This sequence joins TRBV7-8 and TRBJ1-2; the D gene is possibly TRBD1 (6 bases). CDR1 SGHVS and CDR2 FQNEAQ come from the germline V gene. CDR3 length equals 17 residues. The ends were cut back, 5 bases at V and 4 bases at J, with 23 bases in the middle. The CDR3 loop is CASSPAGGGLASYGYTF. As DNA, the CDR3 is TGTGCCAGCAGCCCAGCGGGCGGGGGGCTGGCGAGCTATGGCTACACCTTC.

The V call is TRBV18, the J call TRBJ1-1; 9 bases are shared with TRBD1. The junction had 11 bases not matched to a gene; V was cut back by 6 bases and J by 9 bases. Germline-derived CDR1 and CDR2 are KGHSH and LQKENI. This CDR3 region has 14 residues. As DNA, the CDR3 is TGTGCCAGCTCGGGGGACAGGGTAACTGTGCAAGCTTTCTTT. This sequence encodes CASSGDRVTVQAFF. Full variable domain (outside the CDR3, taken from reference TRBV18 and TRBJ1-1): NAGVMQNPRHLVRRRGQEARLRCSPMKGHSHVYWYRQLPEEGLKFMVYLQKENIIDESGMPKERFSAEFPKEGPSILRIQQVVRGDSAAYFCASSGDRVTVQAFFGQGTRLTVV.